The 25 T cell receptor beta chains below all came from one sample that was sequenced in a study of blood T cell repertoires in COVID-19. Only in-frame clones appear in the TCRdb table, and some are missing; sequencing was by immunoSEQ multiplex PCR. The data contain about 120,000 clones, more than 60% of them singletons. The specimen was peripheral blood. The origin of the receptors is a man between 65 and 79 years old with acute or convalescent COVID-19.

CDR3 sequence (DNA): TGTGCCTGGAGTGTAGGCGGGGGCACAGATACGCAGTATTTT. Encoded protein: CAWSVGGGTDTQYF. The chain carries TRBV30 and TRBJ2-3; weak D call: TRBD2 (6 bases). The CDR3 loop spans 14 amino acids. V was shortened by 0 bases and J by 1 base, with 8 bases between the two germline ends. Germline lookup yields CDR1 GTSNPN and CDR2 SVGIG (reference sequence).

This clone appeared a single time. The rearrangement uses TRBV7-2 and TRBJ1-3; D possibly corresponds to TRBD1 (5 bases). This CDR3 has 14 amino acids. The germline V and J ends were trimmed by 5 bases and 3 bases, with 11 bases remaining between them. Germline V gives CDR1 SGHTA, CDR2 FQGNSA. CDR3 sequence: CASSQQTVGNTIYF. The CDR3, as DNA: TGTGCCAGCAGCCAACAGACAGTTGGAAACACCATATATTTT.

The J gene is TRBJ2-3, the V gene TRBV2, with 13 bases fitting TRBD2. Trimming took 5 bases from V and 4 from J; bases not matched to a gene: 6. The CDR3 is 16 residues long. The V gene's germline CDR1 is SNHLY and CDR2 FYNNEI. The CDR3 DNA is TGTGCCAGCAGTCCTCGACTAGCGGGGGGTCCAGATACGCAGTATTTT. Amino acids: CASSPRLAGGPDTQYF.

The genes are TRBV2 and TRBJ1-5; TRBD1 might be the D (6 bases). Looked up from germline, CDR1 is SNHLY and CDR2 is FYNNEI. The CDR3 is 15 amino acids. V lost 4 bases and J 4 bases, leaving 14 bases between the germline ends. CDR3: CASSVGQLENQPQHF. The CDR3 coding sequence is TGTGCCAGCAGTGTCGGACAGCTAGAAAATCAGCCCCAGCATTTT. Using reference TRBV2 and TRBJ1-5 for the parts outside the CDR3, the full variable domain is EPEVTQTPSHQVTQMGQEVILRCVPISNHLYFYWYRQILGQKVEFLVSFYNNEISEKSEIFDDQFSVERPDGSNFTLKIRSTKLEDSAMYFCASSVGQLENQPQHFGDGTRLSIL.

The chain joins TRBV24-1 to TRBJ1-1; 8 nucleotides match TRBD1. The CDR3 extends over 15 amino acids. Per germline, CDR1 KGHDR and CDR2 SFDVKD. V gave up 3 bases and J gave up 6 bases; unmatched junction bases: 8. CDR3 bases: TGTGCCACCAGTGATCCCCGGACAGGGAAAGCTGAAGCTTTCTTT. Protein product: CATSDPRTGKAEAFF.

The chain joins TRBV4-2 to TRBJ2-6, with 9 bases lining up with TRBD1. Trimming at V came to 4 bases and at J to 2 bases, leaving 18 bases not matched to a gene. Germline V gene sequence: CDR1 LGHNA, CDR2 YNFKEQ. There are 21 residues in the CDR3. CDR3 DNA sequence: TGTGCCAGCAGCCCGCGGGTGGGCCGGGACAGGGTCCAAACTGGGGCCAACGTCCTGACTTTC. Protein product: CASSPRVGRDRVQTGANVLTF.

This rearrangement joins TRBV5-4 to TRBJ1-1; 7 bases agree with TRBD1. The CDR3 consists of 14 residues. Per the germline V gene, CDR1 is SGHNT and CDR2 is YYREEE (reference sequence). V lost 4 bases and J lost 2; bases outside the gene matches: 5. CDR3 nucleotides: TGTGCCAGCAGCGCAGGGACAGATAACACTGAAGCTTTCTTT. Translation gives CASSAGTDNTEAFF.

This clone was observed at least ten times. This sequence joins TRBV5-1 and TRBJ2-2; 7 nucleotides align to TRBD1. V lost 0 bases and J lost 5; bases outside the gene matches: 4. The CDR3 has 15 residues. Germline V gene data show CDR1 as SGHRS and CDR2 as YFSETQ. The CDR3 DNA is TGCGCCAGCAGCTTGGTTCAGGGGGTTACCGGGGAGCTGTTTTTT. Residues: CASSLVQGVTGELFF. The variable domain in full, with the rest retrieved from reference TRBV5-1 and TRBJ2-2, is KAGVTQTPRYLIKTRGQQVTLSCSPISGHRSVSWYQQTPGQGLQFLFEYFSETQRNKGNFPGRFSGRQFSNSRSEMNVSTLELGDSALYLCASSLVQGVTGELFFGEGSRLTVL.

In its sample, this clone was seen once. The CDR3 coding sequence is TGTGCCAGCAGCTTAGTCAGGGGTAGCACTGAAGCTTTCTTT. Protein product: CASSLVRGSTEAFF. The chain carries TRBV11-2 and TRBJ1-1; TRBD1 is a possible D gene (6 bases). CDR3 length: 14 amino acids. V shed 1 base and J shed 4 bases, with 10 bases lying between them. CDR1 is SGHAT and CDR2 is FQNNGV in the germline V gene.

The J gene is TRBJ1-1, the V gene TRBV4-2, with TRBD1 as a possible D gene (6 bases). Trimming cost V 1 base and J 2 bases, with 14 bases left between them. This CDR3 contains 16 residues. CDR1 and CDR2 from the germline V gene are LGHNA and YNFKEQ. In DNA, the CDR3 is TGTGCCAGCAGCCAAGGAAGAGCGGGACAAAACACTGAAGCTTTCTTT. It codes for CASSQGRAGQNTEAFF.

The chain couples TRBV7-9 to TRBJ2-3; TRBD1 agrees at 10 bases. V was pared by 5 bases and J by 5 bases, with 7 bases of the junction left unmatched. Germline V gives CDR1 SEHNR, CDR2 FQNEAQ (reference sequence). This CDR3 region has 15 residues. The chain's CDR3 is CASSTRQGALDTQYF. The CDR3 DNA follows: TGTGCCAGCAGCACCAGACAGGGGGCTTTAGATACGCAGTATTTT.

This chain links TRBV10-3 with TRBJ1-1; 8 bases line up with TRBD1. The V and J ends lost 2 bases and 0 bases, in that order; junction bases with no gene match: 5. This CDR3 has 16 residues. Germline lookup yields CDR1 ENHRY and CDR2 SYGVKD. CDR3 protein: CAISEGGQGMNTEAFF. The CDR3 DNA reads TGTGCCATCAGTGAGGGAGGACAGGGAATGAACACTGAAGCTTTCTTT.

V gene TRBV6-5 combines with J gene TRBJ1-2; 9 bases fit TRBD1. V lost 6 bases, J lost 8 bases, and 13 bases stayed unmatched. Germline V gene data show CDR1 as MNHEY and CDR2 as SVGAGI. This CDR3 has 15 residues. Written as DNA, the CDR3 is TGTGCCAGCAGGCAGAGCGGACAGGGGATTGGCGGCTACACCTTC. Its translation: CASRQSGQGIGGYTF.

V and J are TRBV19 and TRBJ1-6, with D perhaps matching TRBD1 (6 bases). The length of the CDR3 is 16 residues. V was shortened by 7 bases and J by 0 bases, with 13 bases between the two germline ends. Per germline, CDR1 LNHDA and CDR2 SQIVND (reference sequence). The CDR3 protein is CASILDRSSYNSPLHF. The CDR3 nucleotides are TGTGCCAGTATTCTCGACAGGAGCTCCTATAATTCACCCCTCCACTTT.

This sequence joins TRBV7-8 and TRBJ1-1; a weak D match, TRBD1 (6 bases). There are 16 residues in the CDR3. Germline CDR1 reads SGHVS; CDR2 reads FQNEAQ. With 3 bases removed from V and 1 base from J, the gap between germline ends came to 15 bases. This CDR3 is CASSFRAGTTNTEAFF. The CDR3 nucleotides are TGTGCCAGCAGCTTTCGGGCCGGGACAACGAACACTGAAGCTTTCTTT.

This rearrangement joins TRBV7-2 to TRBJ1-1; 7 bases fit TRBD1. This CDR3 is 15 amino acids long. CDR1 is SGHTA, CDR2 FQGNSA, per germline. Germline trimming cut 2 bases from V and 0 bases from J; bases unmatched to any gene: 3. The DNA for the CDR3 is TGTGCCAGCAGCTTACCGGGACAGCTGAACACTGAAGCTTTCTTT. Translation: CASSLPGQLNTEAFF.

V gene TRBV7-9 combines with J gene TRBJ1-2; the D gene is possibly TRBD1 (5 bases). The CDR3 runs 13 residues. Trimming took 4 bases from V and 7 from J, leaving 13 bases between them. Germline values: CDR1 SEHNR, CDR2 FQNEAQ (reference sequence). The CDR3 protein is CASSSSQGFGYTF. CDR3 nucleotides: TGTGCCAGCAGCTCGTCTCAGGGATTTGGCTACACCTTC.

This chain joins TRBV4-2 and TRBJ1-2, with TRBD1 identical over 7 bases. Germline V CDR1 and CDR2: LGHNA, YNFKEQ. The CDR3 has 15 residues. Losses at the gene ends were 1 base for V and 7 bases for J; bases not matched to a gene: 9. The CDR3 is CASSQALGQGGGYTF. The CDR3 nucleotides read TGTGCCAGCAGCCAAGCCCTGGGGCAGGGGGGTGGCTACACCTTC.

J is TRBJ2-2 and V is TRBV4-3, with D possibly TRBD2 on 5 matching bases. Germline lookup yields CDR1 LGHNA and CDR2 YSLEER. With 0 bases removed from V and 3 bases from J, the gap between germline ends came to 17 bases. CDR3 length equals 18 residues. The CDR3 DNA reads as TGCGCCAGCAGCCAAGACAGGTACCTCGACGGGGACACCGGGGAGCTGTTTTTT. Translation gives CASSQDRYLDGDTGELFF.

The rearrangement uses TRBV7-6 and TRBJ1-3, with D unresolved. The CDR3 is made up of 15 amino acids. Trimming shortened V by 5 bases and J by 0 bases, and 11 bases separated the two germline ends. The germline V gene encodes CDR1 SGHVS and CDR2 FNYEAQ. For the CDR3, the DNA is TGTGCCAGCAGCCCCACAGAAGGCTCTGGAAACACCATATATTTT. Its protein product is CASSPTEGSGNTIYF.

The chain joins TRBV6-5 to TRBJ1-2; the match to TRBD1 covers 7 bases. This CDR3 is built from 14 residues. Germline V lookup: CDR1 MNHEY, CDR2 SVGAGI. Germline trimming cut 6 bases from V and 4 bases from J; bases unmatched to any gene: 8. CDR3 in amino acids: CASSADRVVYGYTF. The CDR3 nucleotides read TGTGCCAGCAGCGCCGACAGGGTCGTCTATGGCTACACCTTC.

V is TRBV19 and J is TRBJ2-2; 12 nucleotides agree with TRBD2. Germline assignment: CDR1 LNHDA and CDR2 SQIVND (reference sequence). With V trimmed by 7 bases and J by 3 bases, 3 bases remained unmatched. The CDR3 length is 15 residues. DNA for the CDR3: TGTGCCAGTACTAGCGGGGGGGCCTACACCGGGGAGCTGTTTTTT. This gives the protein CASTSGGAYTGELFF.

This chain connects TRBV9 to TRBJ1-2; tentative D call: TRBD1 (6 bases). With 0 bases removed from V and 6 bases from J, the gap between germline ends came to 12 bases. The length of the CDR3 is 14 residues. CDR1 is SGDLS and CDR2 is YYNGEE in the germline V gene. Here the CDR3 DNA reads TGTGCCAGCAGCGTAGTACAGGGCGAGAATGGCTACACCTTC. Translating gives CASSVVQGENGYTF.

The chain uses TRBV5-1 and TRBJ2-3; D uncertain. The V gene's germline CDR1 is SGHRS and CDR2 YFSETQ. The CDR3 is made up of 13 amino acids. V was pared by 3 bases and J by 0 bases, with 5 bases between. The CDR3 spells CASSYTSTDTQYF. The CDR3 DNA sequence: TGCGCCAGCAGCTATACTAGCACAGATACGCAGTATTTT.

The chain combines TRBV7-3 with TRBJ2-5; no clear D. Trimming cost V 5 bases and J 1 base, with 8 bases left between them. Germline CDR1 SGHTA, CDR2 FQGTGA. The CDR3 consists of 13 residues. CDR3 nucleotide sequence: TGTGCCAGCAGCCTAAAACTCCAAGAGACCCAGTACTTC. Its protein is CASSLKLQETQYF.